Listed below are T cell receptor beta chains from one sample, sequenced in a study of T cell repertoires in cytomegalovirus infection. No antigen has been identified for these receptors. TCRdb itself ran the reads through MiXCR, one entry per CDR3 protein. This sample has fewer than 900,000 distinct CDR3 sequences; just under 30% occur once, and the top ten carry 10% to 15%. Material: cultured CD8+ T cells from PBMCs, obtained from culture after CMV antigen stimulation. The receptors shown here come from a human donor in good health (CMV status not recorded). Some clones in this sample may be carry-over from other donors' samples. Both conserved end residues are part of each CDR3. Each record gives: V gene, D gene, clone size, J gene, CDR3 protein, CDR3 DNA. D genes are given only for firm matches. For some rows the clone size is stated as once, few or many, or as a class when expanded; others skip it.

TRBV24-1	.	.	TRBJ2-1	CATSDLGGRDNEQFF	TGTGCCACCAGTGATTTAGGCGGCAGGGACAATGAGCAGTTCTTC
TRBV15	.	.	TRBJ2-1	CATSRDRPDDEQFF	TGTGCCACCAGCAGAGATAGGCCGGACGATGAGCAGTTCTTC
TRBV14	.	.	TRBJ2-3	CASSPGLGRYAQYF	TGTGCCAGCAGTCCTGGTTTGGGCAGATACGCGCAGTATTTT
TRBV19	.	few	TRBJ1-5	CASRGSVNQPQHF	TGTGCCAGTAGGGGGTCAGTCAATCAGCCCCAGCATTTT
TRBV6-5	.	.	TRBJ1-6	CASSLTSLRGSPLHF	TGTGCCAGCAGTTTAACCTCCCTCAGGGGCTCACCCCTCCACTTT
TRBV20-1	.	.	TRBJ2-1	CSARDLAKIDNEQFF	TGCAGTGCTAGAGATTTGGCGAAAATAGATAATGAGCAGTTCTTC
TRBV12-3/TRBV12-4	.	once	TRBJ2-3	CASSLSRTPYDTQYF	TGTGCCAGCAGTTTATCGCGCACGCCATATGATACGCAGTATTTT
TRBV7-8	TRBD2	many	TRBJ2-2	CASSFPSLAGGGTGELFF	TGTGCCAGCAGCTTTCCTTCCCTAGCGGGGGGAGGTACCGGGGAGCTGTTTTTT
TRBV20-1	TRBD1	.	TRBJ2-2	CSAYSDRGRNTGELFF	TGCAGTGCTTACTCAGACAGGGGGCGCAACACCGGGGAGCTGTTTTTT
TRBV6-5	TRBD2	few	TRBJ2-3	CASSYYMSSGGATDTQYF	TGTGCCAGCAGTTATTATATGAGTAGCGGGGGGGCCACAGATACGCAGTATTTT
TRBV28	.	.	TRBJ1-1	CASSPPPIGERTEAFF	TGTGCCAGCAGTCCCCCCCCGATCGGGGAGAGAACTGAAGCTTTCTTT
TRBV7-8	.	.	TRBJ2-5	CASSPTRGFVQETQYF	TGTGCCAGCAGCCCTACACGGGGTTTCGTCCAAGAGACCCAGTACTTC
TRBV2	.	.	TRBJ1-4	CASSESVATNEKLFF	TGTGCCAGCAGTGAAAGCGTTGCAACTAATGAAAAACTGTTTTTT
TRBV7-4	TRBD1	.	TRBJ1-2	CASSLNWPGGYYGYTF	TGTGCCAGCAGCTTAAATTGGCCAGGGGGCTACTATGGCTACACCTTC
TRBV29-1	.	few	TRBJ1-1	CSVVQNTEAFF	TGCAGCGTTGTACAGAACACTGAAGCTTTCTTT
TRBV6-8	TRBD1	.	TRBJ2-6	CASSYGGTGGSGANVLTF	TGTGCCAGCAGTTACGGAGGGACAGGGGGCTCTGGGGCCAACGTCCTGACTTTC
TRBV4-1	.	few	TRBJ2-5	CASSQDSLGTQYF	TGCGCCAGCAGCCAAGACAGCCTTGGGACCCAGTACTTC
TRBV11-2	TRBD1	few	TRBJ2-2	CASSSLGQDTGELFF	TGTGCCAGCAGCTCGCTGGGACAGGACACCGGGGAGCTGTTTTTT
TRBV7-2	.	many	TRBJ2-3	CASSPSGATDTQYF	TGTGCCAGCAGCCCGTCTGGGGCCACAGATACGCAGTATTTT
TRBV5-6	TRBD1	.	TRBJ2-1	CASSFGQVNEQFF	TGTGCCAGCAGCTTTGGACAGGTCAATGAGCAGTTCTTC
TRBV20-1	.	many	TRBJ2-1	CSADGKAYNEQFF	TGCAGTGCAGACGGGAAGGCCTACAATGAGCAGTTCTTC
TRBV5-5	.	.	TRBJ2-1	CASSLHLSSYNEQFF	TGTGCCAGCAGCTTGCACCTGAGCTCCTACAATGAGCAGTTCTTC
TRBV18	.	.	TRBJ1-1	CASSPTYANTDAFF	TGTGCCAGCTCACCTACCTACGCTAACACTGATGCTTTCTTT
TRBV7-6	TRBD2	few	TRBJ2-3	CASSQWQRGGIDTQYF	TGTGCCAGCAGCCAATGGCAGCGGGGGGGAATAGATACGCAGTATTTT
TRBV19	.	few	TRBJ2-1	CASSIGRSYNEQFF	TGTGCCAGTAGCATCGGCAGATCTTACAATGAGCAGTTCTTC
TRBV6-1	TRBD1	.	TRBJ1-1	CASSEGTGRNTEAFF	TGTGCCAGCAGTGAGGGGACAGGGCGAAACACTGAAGCTTTCTTT
TRBV7-2	TRBD2	many	TRBJ2-1	CASSASLSGGANEQFF	TGTGCCAGCAGCGCCTCCCTTAGCGGGGGGGCGAATGAGCAGTTCTTC
TRBV5-1	TRBD1	few	TRBJ2-7	CASSSYGQGRSYEQYF	TGCGCCAGCAGCTCCTACGGACAGGGGCGCTCCTACGAGCAGTACTTC
TRBV12-3/TRBV12-4	.	.	TRBJ1-1	CASSRTGSGTEAFF	TGTGCCAGCAGCCGGACTGGGTCTGGGACTGAAGCTTTCTTT
TRBV27	.	.	TRBJ1-1	CASTSLAGEAFF	TGTGCCAGCACTTCCTTGGCGGGTGAAGCTTTCTTT
TRBV4-3	.	.	TRBJ2-4	CASSQDRNYREGNIQYF	TGCGCCAGCAGCCAAGATCGTAATTACAGGGAGGGAAACATTCAGTACTTC
TRBV15	.	.	TRBJ2-7	CATSITRASSYEQYF	TGTGCCACCAGCATTACAAGGGCGAGCTCCTACGAGCAGTACTTC
TRBV27	.	few	TRBJ1-5	CASSLSAPSGQPQHF	TGTGCCAGCAGTTTATCGGCTCCATCGGGCCAGCCCCAGCATTTT
TRBV27	TRBD1	.	TRBJ2-3	CASSSGQGDITDTQYF	TGTGCCAGCAGTTCCGGACAGGGGGATATCACAGATACGCAGTATTTT
TRBV7-6	.	few	TRBJ2-7	CASSPPPRSEQYF	TGTGCCAGCAGCCCTCCGCCGAGGTCCGAGCAGTACTTC
TRBV27	.	.	TRBJ2-7	CASSLTVAYEQYF	TGTGCCAGCAGTCTGACAGTAGCCTACGAGCAGTACTTC
TRBV29-1	.	few	TRBJ2-3	CSVEPSGSRTDTQYF	TGCAGCGTTGAACCGTCAGGAAGTCGCACAGATACGCAGTATTTT
TRBV11-3	TRBD1	.	TRBJ2-1	CASSRTGWEYNEQFF	TGTGCCAGCAGCCGGACAGGGTGGGAGTACAATGAGCAGTTCTTC
TRBV12-3/TRBV12-4	.	few	TRBJ2-3	CASSSAGPTDTQYF	TGTGCCAGCAGTTCAGCGGGCCCCACAGATACGCAGTATTTT
TRBV6-2/TRBV6-3	.	few	TRBJ2-3	CASSSLWDDTDTQYF	TGTGCCAGCAGTTCCCTTTGGGACGACACAGATACGCAGTATTTT
TRBV7-2	.	few	TRBJ1-1	CASSFQEALEAFF	TGTGCCAGCAGCTTCCAAGAGGCCCTTGAAGCTTTCTTT
TRBV7-2	.	many	TRBJ2-3	CASSFMGGSTDTQYF	TGTGCCAGCAGCTTTATGGGGGGCTCCACAGATACGCAGTATTTT
TRBV24-1	.	.	TRBJ1-2	CATSLWDGYGYTF	TGTGCCACCAGTCTATGGGACGGCTATGGCTACACCTTC
TRBV2	.	.	TRBJ2-1	CASTEGPEQFF	TGTGCCAGCACCGAGGGGCCTGAGCAGTTCTTC
TRBV29-1	.	.	TRBJ1-5	CSVAGGPNNQPQHF	TGCAGCGTTGCGGGGGGACCAAACAATCAGCCCCAGCATTTT
TRBV11-2	.	.	TRBJ1-1	CASSGTSTEAFF	TGTGCCAGCAGCGGTACTAGCACTGAAGCTTTCTTT
TRBV7-9	.	few	TRBJ1-1	CASSYPGARDTEAFF	TGTGCCAGCAGCTACCCAGGGGCTCGGGACACTGAAGCTTTCTTT
TRBV12-3/TRBV12-4	TRBD1	once	TRBJ1-5	CASTPGGSGNQPQHF	TGTGCCAGCACCCCAGGGGGTAGCGGCAATCAGCCCCAGCATTTT